This T cell receptor beta chain stems from a study of Tregs in tolerant kidney transplant recipients. Unmatched junction bases numbered 7, after V lost 2 bases and J lost 3 bases. The CDR3 runs 15 residues. Germline assignment: CDR1 LNHDA and CDR2 SQIVND (reference sequence). Measured with immunoSEQ multiplex PCR; TCRdb has only the in-frame clones, and not every one. The sample has tens of thousands of clones, about 88% seen once. This receptor was obtained from a human donor who received a combined kidney and bone marrow transplant. Sequenced material: CD4+ T cells from blood, taken before the transplant. The chain uses TRBV19 and TRBJ2-7; 7 bases agree with TRBD1. CDR3 amino acids: CASSIRRDSYYEQYF. The CDR3 DNA reads as TGTGCCAGTAGTATAAGACGGGACAGCTACTACGAGCAGTACTTC.